These 29 T cell receptor beta chains originate from one sample sequenced in a study of T cell clonotyping in hematopoietic cell transplantation (dated by TCRdb to the early 2020s). The receptor library was made with the immunoSEQ multiplex PCR assay. Drawn from immuneACCESS, this table holds only the in-frame rearrangements with V and J called that TCRdb kept. Clones are partly lost; checked studies trace under half to an unresolved V gene and leave the rest unexplained. The sample data list approximately 9,300 clones, and about half of these were observed just once. Approximately 13% of the sample lies in the top ten. Explained via the paper, the time point label denotes: 100 days after allo-HCT. This specimen consisted of peripheral blood mononuclear cells, obtained 100 days after allogeneic stem cell transplant. The receptors originated from a female patient in her fifties who had an allogeneic stem cell transplant from an unrelated donor, so the T cells may come from the graft donor. Some clones in this sample may be carry-over from other donors' samples.

This clone was recorded once. V and J are TRBV30 and TRBJ1-1; TRBD1 is a possible D gene (5 bases). Per germline, CDR1 GTSNPN and CDR2 SVGIG (reference sequence). This CDR3 contains 12 residues. V was shortened by 5 bases and J by 1 base, with 8 bases between the two germline ends. The CDR3 loop reads CAWDGGNTEAFF. DNA for the CDR3: TGTGCCTGGGACGGGGGGAACACTGAAGCTTTCTTT. Variable domain in full (rest from reference TRBV30 and TRBJ1-1): SQTIHQWPATLVQPVGSPLSLECTVEGTSNPNLYWYRQAAGRGLQLLFYSVGIGQISSEVPQNLSASRPQDRQFILSSKKLLLSDSGFYLCAWDGGNTEAFFGQGTRLTVV.

The gene calls are TRBV7-3 and TRBJ2-3; TRBD2 matches at 9 bases. Germline lookup yields CDR1 SGHTA and CDR2 FQGTGA. With V trimmed by 5 bases and J by 4 bases, 4 bases remained unmatched. This CDR3 has 14 residues. CDR3 sequence reads: CASSAGLAADTQYF. The CDR3 coding sequence is TGTGCCAGCAGCGCGGGACTAGCCGCAGATACGCAGTATTTT.

V gene TRBV30 combines with J gene TRBJ1-4; unclear D gene. The V and J ends lost 0 bases and 12 bases respectively, with 11 bases between them. The CDR3 covers 12 residues. Germline V gene data show CDR1 as GTSNPN and CDR2 as SVGIG (reference sequence). CDR3 coding DNA: TGTGCCTGGAGTGTAAATCCGTTTGAACTGTTTTTT. Amino acids: CAWSVNPFELFF.

This clone rates as medium-sized (0.01 to 0.1%). This rearrangement joins TRBV25-1 to TRBJ1-6, with 7 bases fitting TRBD1. The CDR3 is 16 amino acids. Germline CDR1 is MGHDK and CDR2 is SYGVNS. J was trimmed by 10 bases and V by 0 bases; bases with no gene match: 9. CDR3 DNA: TGTGCCAGCAGTGAATATTCGGACAGGTCATACTCACCCCTCCACTTT. Its protein product is CASSEYSDRSYSPLHF.

The chain combines TRBV30 with TRBJ1-1; D possibly corresponds to TRBD1 (6 bases). The CDR3 is 13 residues long. CDR1 GTSNPN and CDR2 SVGIG come from the germline V gene (reference sequence). Between the trimmed V and J ends, which lost 1 base and 3 bases, there was a span of 9 bases. The CDR3 sequence: CAWSGNRDTEAFF. In DNA, the CDR3 is TGTGCCTGGAGTGGAAACAGGGACACTGAAGCTTTCTTT.

The chain carries TRBV4-3 and TRBJ2-1; D ambiguous. Between the trimmed V and J ends, which lost 0 bases and 0 bases, there was a span of 6 bases. Germline CDR1 and CDR2: LGHNA and YSLEER. The CDR3 loop spans 15 amino acids. The CDR3 DNA follows: TGCGCCAGCAGCCAAGATCCAAGCTCCTACAATGAGCAGTTCTTC. Its protein product is CASSQDPSSYNEQFF.

This clone was detected only once. The rearrangement uses TRBV25-1 and TRBJ2-4; D could derive from TRBD1 or TRBD2 (5 bases each). The germline V gene has CDR1 MGHDK and CDR2 SYGVNS. Trimming took 5 bases from V and 5 from J, leaving 13 bases between them. The CDR3 has 14 residues. In nucleotides, the CDR3 is TGTGCCAGCAGTACGGGGACGGGCGAAAACATTCAGTACTTC. Translating it yields CASSTGTGENIQYF.

In this sample, this clone is medium-sized. The V call is TRBV7-9, the J call TRBJ1-5, with D possibly matching TRBD1 (5 bases). Trimming pared 1 base from V and 5 bases from J, leaving 12 bases between. Germline V gives CDR1 SEHNR, CDR2 FQNEAQ (reference sequence). The CDR3 is 15 amino acids. CDR3 sequence (DNA): TGTGCCAGCAGCTTAGGTGAAGGGGCCCATCAGCCCCAGCATTTT. Translated, it gives CASSLGEGAHQPQHF.

This clone was observed a few times. V gene TRBV7-2 combines with J gene TRBJ2-5; 12 nucleotides match TRBD2. Looked up from germline, CDR1 is SGHTA and CDR2 is FQGNSA. The CDR3 has 18 residues. V was clipped by 3 bases and J by 2 bases; unmatched bases: 10. The CDR3: CASSFYLLGLAGQETQYF. As DNA, the CDR3 is TGTGCCAGCAGCTTTTACCTGTTGGGACTAGCGGGTCAAGAGACCCAGTACTTC. Drawing the rest from reference TRBV7-2 and TRBJ2-5, the complete variable domain is GAGVSQSPSNKVTEKGKDVELRCDPISGHTALYWYRQSLGQGLEFLIYFQGNSAPDKSGLPSDRFSAERTGGSVSTLTIQRTQQEDSAVYLCASSFYLLGLAGQETQYFGPGTRLLVL.

The J gene is TRBJ2-5, the V gene TRBV28; TRBD2 matches 9 bases. Germline trimming cut 0 bases from V and 4 bases from J; bases unmatched to any gene: 12. CDR1 is MDHEN and CDR2 is SYDVKM in the germline V gene. The CDR3 consists of 18 residues. The CDR3 DNA reads as TGTGCCAGCAGTTTATGGACTAGCGGAAGCCTCCCCAGAGAGACCCAGTACTTC. This sequence encodes CASSLWTSGSLPRETQYF.

CDR3 in DNA: TGTGCCAGCAGCTTTGCGTCCGAGCAGTACTTC. The encoded protein is CASSFASEQYF. J is TRBJ2-7 and V is TRBV7-2; no reliable D call. CDR1 and CDR2 (germline): SGHTA, FQGNSA. Trimming removed 3 bases from V and 6 bases from J, with 6 bases in between. This CDR3 comprises 11 residues.

The CDR3 sequence: CAWRVFRDRDYGYTF. CDR3 nucleotides: TGTGCCTGGAGAGTTTTTAGGGACAGAGACTATGGCTACACCTTC. The V gene is TRBV30, the J gene TRBJ1-2, with 7 bases that match TRBD1. CDR3 length: 15 amino acids. Germline CDR1 is GTSNPN and CDR2 is SVGIG (reference sequence). Germline trimming cut 3 bases from V and 3 bases from J; bases unmatched to any gene: 10. The full variable domain, rest sourced from reference TRBV30 and TRBJ1-2, is SQTIHQWPATLVQPVGSPLSLECTVEGTSNPNLYWYRQAAGRGLQLLFYSVGIGQISSEVPQNLSASRPQDRQFILSSKKLLLSDSGFYLCAWRVFRDRDYGYTFGSGTRLTVV.

This clone was counted between two and nine times. The chain recombines TRBV5-1 with TRBJ1-1; D unclear. This CDR3 has 13 residues. The V end was cut by 0 bases, the J end by 6 bases, with 9 bases between. The germline V gene has CDR1 SGHRS and CDR2 YFSETQ. The CDR3 DNA is TGCGCCAGCAGCTTGGACGTTGGGTCTGAAGCTTTCTTT. Protein product: CASSLDVGSEAFF.

The chain has TRBV4-3 and TRBJ1-2; 8 nucleotides align to TRBD1. Germline V CDR1 and CDR2: LGHNA, YSLEER. The CDR3 totals 14 residues. V was clipped by 1 base and J by 4 bases; unmatched bases: 2. Written as DNA, the CDR3 is TGCGCCAGCAGCCAAGTGCAGGGGGCCTATGGCTACACCTTC. Protein: CASSQVQGAYGYTF.

The J gene is TRBJ1-3, the V gene TRBV9; D is perhaps TRBD1 (5 bases). Germline assignment: CDR1 SGDLS and CDR2 YYNGEE. Trimming removed 4 bases from V and 0 bases from J, with 11 bases in between. This CDR3 region has 15 residues. CDR3 nucleotide sequence: TGTGCCAGCAGCCTACGAGGGGACTCTGGAAACACCATATATTTT. Translation: CASSLRGDSGNTIYF.

The chain joins TRBV30 to TRBJ1-2; perhaps TRBD1 as D (6 bases). Looked up from germline, CDR1 is GTSNPN and CDR2 is SVGIG (reference sequence). Trimming removed 4 bases at V and 8 bases at J, with 17 bases between. The CDR3 is 13 residues long. CDR3 region: CAWTRRGAEGYTF. The CDR3 bases are TGTGCCTGGACCAGACGGGGGGCGGAGGGCTACACCTTC.

The V gene is TRBV27, the J gene TRBJ1-6; TRBD1 might be the D (6 bases). V lost 5 bases and J lost 10, with 21 bases in between. The CDR3 contains 16 residues. Looked up from germline, CDR1 is MNHEY and CDR2 is SMNVEV (reference sequence). The CDR3 is CASSLTPGAENSPLHF. CDR3 coding DNA: TGTGCCAGCAGTCTAACCCCAGGGGCCGAGAACTCACCCCTCCACTTT.

The rearrangement joins TRBV4-3 to TRBJ1-5; D uncertain. The CDR3 is 16 residues long. Germline CDR1 reads LGHNA; CDR2 reads YSLEER. Trimming pared 3 bases from V and 7 bases from J, leaving 19 bases between. The chain's CDR3 is CASSHQHKREGQPQHF. CDR3 coding DNA: TGCGCCAGCAGCCACCAACATAAAAGGGAGGGACAGCCCCAGCATTTT.

The J gene is TRBJ2-7, the V gene TRBV5-6; D ambiguous. Deletions cut 4 bases from V and 4 bases from J, with 12 bases between. Germline V gene lookup returns CDR1 SGHDT and CDR2 YYEEEE. The CDR3 runs 13 residues. The CDR3 protein is CASSPGKRYEQYF. As DNA, the CDR3 is TGTGCCAGCAGCCCCGGCAAACGGTACGAGCAGTACTTC.

This sequence joins TRBV5-1 and TRBJ1-6; D perhaps matches TRBD1 (6 bases). V lost 4 bases, J lost 7 bases, and 15 bases lay in between. The germline V gene encodes CDR1 SGHRS and CDR2 YFSETQ. The CDR3 spans 15 residues. The CDR3 DNA follows: TGCGCCAGCAGCGACCGGGACATGAGGAATTCACCCCTCCACTTT. It is translated as CASSDRDMRNSPLHF.

V gene TRBV7-2 combines with J gene TRBJ1-2; 12 nucleotides align to TRBD1. CDR1 and CDR2 (germline): SGHTA, FQGNSA. The ends lost 1 base at V and 8 bases at J; junction bases unmatched: 5. The CDR3 has 15 residues. The CDR3 DNA is TGTGCCAGCAGCTTAGGGGACAGGGGGCGACGGGGCTACACCTTC. This sequence encodes CASSLGDRGRRGYTF. Filled out from reference TRBV7-2 and TRBJ1-2, the complete variable domain reads GAGVSQSPSNKVTEKGKDVELRCDPISGHTALYWYRQSLGQGLEFLIYFQGNSAPDKSGLPSDRFSAERTGGSVSTLTIQRTQQEDSAVYLCASSLGDRGRRGYTFGSGTRLTVV.

This clone was seen a single time. This rearrangement joins TRBV5-6 to TRBJ2-7; maybe TRBD1 (6 bases). CDR3 length equals 14 residues. Trimming shortened V by 4 bases and J by 2 bases, and 13 bases separated the two germline ends. The germline CDR1 and CDR2 sequences are SGHDT and YYEEEE. The CDR3 reads CASSRDMSPYEQYF. The CDR3 DNA sequence: TGTGCCAGCAGCCGGGACATGTCCCCCTACGAGCAGTACTTC.

The chain joins TRBV27 to TRBJ2-7; 9 bases match TRBD2. V lost 5 bases, J lost 6 bases, and 8 bases stayed unmatched. The germline V gene has CDR1 MNHEY and CDR2 SMNVEV (reference sequence). This CDR3 has 14 amino acids. The CDR3 protein is CASSVAGGPREQYF. The CDR3 DNA reads TGTGCCAGCAGTGTGGCGGGAGGGCCCCGCGAGCAGTACTTC.

The V call is TRBV25-1, the J call TRBJ2-7; D gene unclear. Germline V CDR1 and CDR2: MGHDK, SYGVNS. Deletions cut 6 bases from V and 2 bases from J, with 8 bases between. This CDR3 is 12 amino acids long. CDR3 protein: CASRGFAYEQYF. The CDR3 bases are TGTGCCAGCAGGGGCTTTGCCTACGAGCAGTACTTC.

V and J are TRBV29-1 and TRBJ1-2; D remains unclear. V was clipped by 4 bases and J by 6 bases, with 18 bases between them. The CDR3 is 14 amino acids. Germline CDR1 SQVTM, CDR2 ANQGSEA. The CDR3 coding sequence is TGCAGCGTTGTGCTGTCAGGCCGACATCATGGCTACACCTTC. Protein: CSVVLSGRHHGYTF.

This clone was observed a few times. This chain links TRBV7-8 with TRBJ1-6; TRBD1 matches 10 bases. V was clipped by 9 bases and J by 15 bases; unmatched bases: 8. In germline, CDR1 is SGHVS, CDR2 FQNEAQ. The CDR3 totals 12 residues. CDR3 sequence: CASTDRGYVLHF. CDR3 nucleotides: TGTGCCAGTACGGACAGGGGGTATGTCCTCCACTTT.

The chain uses TRBV28 and TRBJ2-4; the D is unclear. This CDR3 has 14 amino acids. Trimming took off 5 bases at V and 6 bases at J, with 14 bases between the two ends. Germline V CDR1 and CDR2: MDHEN, SYDVKM. CDR3 DNA: TGTGCCAGCAGTCCTCCCGGGTTGGGAAACATTCAGTACTTC. This translates into CASSPPGLGNIQYF.

This chain connects TRBV6-5 to TRBJ2-5, with D possibly being TRBD2 (5 bases). The CDR3 is 16 amino acids. CDR1 MNHEY and CDR2 SVGAGI come from the germline V gene. Between the trimmed V and J ends, which lost 4 bases and 1 base, there was a span of 16 bases. CDR3: CASSFHSLSGQETQYF. CDR3 bases: TGTGCCAGCAGTTTTCACTCCCTCAGCGGCCAAGAGACCCAGTACTTC.

The V gene is TRBV11-3, the J gene TRBJ2-7; 7 bases fit TRBD1. Germline CDR1 is SGHNT and CDR2 is YENEEA. The J segment lost 6 bases and the V segment lost 6 bases, leaving 8 bases of the junction unmatched. This CDR3 is 13 amino acids long. The CDR3 here is CASSKGGQPEQYF. CDR3 DNA sequence: TGTGCCAGCAGTAAAGGGGGACAGCCCGAGCAGTACTTC.